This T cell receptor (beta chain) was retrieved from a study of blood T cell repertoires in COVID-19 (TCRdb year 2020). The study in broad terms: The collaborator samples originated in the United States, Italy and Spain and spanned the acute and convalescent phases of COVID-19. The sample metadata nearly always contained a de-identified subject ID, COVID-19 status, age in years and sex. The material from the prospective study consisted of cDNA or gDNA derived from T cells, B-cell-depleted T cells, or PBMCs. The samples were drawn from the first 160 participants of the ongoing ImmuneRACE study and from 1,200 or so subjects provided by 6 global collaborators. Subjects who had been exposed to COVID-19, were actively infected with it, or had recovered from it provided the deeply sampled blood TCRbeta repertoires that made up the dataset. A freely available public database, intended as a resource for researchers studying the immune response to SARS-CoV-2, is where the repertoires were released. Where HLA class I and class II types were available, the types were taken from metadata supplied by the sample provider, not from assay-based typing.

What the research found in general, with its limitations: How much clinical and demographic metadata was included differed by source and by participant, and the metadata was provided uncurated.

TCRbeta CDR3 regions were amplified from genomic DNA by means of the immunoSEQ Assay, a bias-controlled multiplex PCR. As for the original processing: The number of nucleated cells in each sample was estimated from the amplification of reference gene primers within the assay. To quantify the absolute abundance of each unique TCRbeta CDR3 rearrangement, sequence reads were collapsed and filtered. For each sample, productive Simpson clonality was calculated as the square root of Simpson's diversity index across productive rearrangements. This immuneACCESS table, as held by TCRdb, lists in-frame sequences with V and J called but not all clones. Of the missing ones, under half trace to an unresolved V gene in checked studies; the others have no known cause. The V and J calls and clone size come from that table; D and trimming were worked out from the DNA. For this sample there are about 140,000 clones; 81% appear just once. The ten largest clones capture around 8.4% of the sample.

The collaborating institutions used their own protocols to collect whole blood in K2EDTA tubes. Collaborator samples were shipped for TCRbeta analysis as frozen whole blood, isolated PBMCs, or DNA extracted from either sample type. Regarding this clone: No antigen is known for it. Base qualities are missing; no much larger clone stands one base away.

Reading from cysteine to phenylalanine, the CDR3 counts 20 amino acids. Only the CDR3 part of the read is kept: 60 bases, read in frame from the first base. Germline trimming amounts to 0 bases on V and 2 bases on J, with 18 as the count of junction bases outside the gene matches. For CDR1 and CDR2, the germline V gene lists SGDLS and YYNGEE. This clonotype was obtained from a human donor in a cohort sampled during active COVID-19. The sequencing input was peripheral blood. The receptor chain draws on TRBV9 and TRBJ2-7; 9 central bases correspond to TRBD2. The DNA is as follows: TGTGCCAGCAGCGTAGACCTACCTAGCGGGATGCCGGGGGCCCCCTACGAGCAGTACTTC. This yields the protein CASSVDLPSGMPGAPYEQYF.